The 10 T cell receptor beta chains presented below share a single source sample, sequenced in a study of blood T cell repertoires in COVID-19 (dated by TCRdb to 2018 to 2020). The library was generated by the immunoSEQ multiplex PCR assay. The table comes from immuneACCESS by way of TCRdb, which keeps in-frame sequences with V and J called. Part of the clones is missing from these tables; in studies checked, under half for an unresolved V gene and the rest for unknown reasons. In all, the sample holds around 40,000 clones, and about 89% of those were seen once. The ten biggest clones cover about 15% of the sample. Source material: peripheral blood. The receptors stem from a woman aged 25 to 39 in a cohort sampled during active COVID-19.

The rearrangement links TRBV28 to TRBJ2-5; D is perhaps TRBD2 (5 bases). V lost 3 bases to trimming and J lost 3 bases, with 20 bases between them. Germline V gene lookup returns CDR1 MDHEN and CDR2 SYDVKM. The CDR3 covers 17 residues. This chain's CDR3 is CASSFLGSPRGKETQYF. Here the CDR3 DNA reads TGTGCCAGCAGTTTCCTAGGGTCTCCCCGAGGGAAAGAGACCCAGTACTTC.

The chain carries TRBV30 and TRBJ1-2, with 8 bases that match TRBD1. The ends lost 2 bases at V and 6 bases at J; junction bases unmatched: 5. Germline loops: CDR1 GTSNPN, CDR2 SVGIG (reference sequence). This CDR3 is built from 13 residues. CDR3 residues: CAWSQTGADGYTF. In DNA form, the CDR3 reads TGTGCCTGGAGTCAGACAGGGGCGGATGGCTACACCTTC.

The chain links TRBV5-1 to TRBJ1-2; D perhaps matches TRBD1 (6 bases). Germline V gives CDR1 SGHRS, CDR2 YFSETQ. The CDR3 has 15 amino acids. Trimming removed 3 bases from V and 8 bases from J, with 20 bases in between. The CDR3 bases are TGCGCCAGCAGCTGGCAAGGGGGGGGGACCTACGGCTACACCTTC. As protein: CASSWQGGGTYGYTF.

The CDR3 region has the DNA TGCGCCAGCAGCCACCTAGCGGGAGGGGAAACTACCTACGAGCAGTACTTC. Residues: CASSHLAGGETTYEQYF. The chain uses TRBV4-1 and TRBJ2-7, with TRBD2 matching 12 bases. Trimming at V came to 3 bases and at J to 2 bases, leaving 8 bases not matched to a gene. The CDR3 runs to 17 residues. In germline, CDR1 is MGHRA, CDR2 YSYEKL.

The chain employs TRBV29-1 and TRBJ2-3; 8 bases align to TRBD1. This CDR3 comprises 17 residues. CDR1 SQVTM and CDR2 ANQGSEA come from the germline V gene. The V segment lost 0 bases and the J segment 1 base; nucleotides outside the gene matches: 9. The CDR3 sequence is CSVEDHGRGLRTDTQYF. The CDR3 bases are TGCAGCGTTGAAGATCACGGCAGGGGGCTCCGCACAGATACGCAGTATTTT.

The chain employs TRBV29-1 and TRBJ2-3; D uncertain. CDR1 and CDR2 (germline): SQVTM, ANQGSEA. V lost 1 base to trimming and J lost 2 bases, with 7 bases between them. The CDR3 consists of 13 residues. In DNA, the CDR3 is TGCAGCGTTGAAGTCGCGGTCACAGATACGCAGTATTTT. Translated, it gives CSVEVAVTDTQYF.

This chain links TRBV24-1 with TRBJ1-4; a weak D match, TRBD1 (6 bases). Germline assignment: CDR1 KGHDR and CDR2 SFDVKD. The CDR3 runs to 18 residues. Between the trimmed V and J ends, which lost 4 bases and 5 bases, there was a span of 22 bases. CDR3 in amino acids: CATSDEPGHLKRNEKLFF. Here the CDR3 DNA reads TGTGCCACCAGTGACGAACCGGGACACCTCAAGAGGAATGAAAAACTGTTTTTT.

The chain couples TRBV29-1 to TRBJ1-4, with 10 bases identical to TRBD1. This CDR3 is built from 14 residues. Germline-derived CDR1 and CDR2 are SQVTM and ANQGSEA. Trimming at V came to 6 bases and at J to 6 bases, leaving 7 bases not matched to a gene. CDR3 nucleotide sequence: TGCAGCGTGGGGGGTGGGACAGGGGATGAAAAACTGTTTTTT. Its translation: CSVGGGTGDEKLFF.

Judged by abundance, this clone is medium-sized. The chain joins TRBV18 to TRBJ1-6; 11 bases align to TRBD1. CDR1 is KGHSH and CDR2 is LQKENI in the germline V gene. V trimming: 3 bases; J trimming: 6 bases; junction bases outside the gene matches: 19. CDR3 length equals 21 residues. CDR3 nucleotide sequence: TGTGCCAGCTCACCTCTGCCGGGACAGGGGGTCCCATTGAGTGGTAATTCACCCCTCCACTTT. It encodes CASSPLPGQGVPLSGNSPLHF.

V usage is TRBV28 and J usage is TRBJ1-1; D is uncertain. Trimming removed 7 bases at V and 8 bases at J, with 8 bases between. The germline CDR1 and CDR2 sequences are MDHEN and SYDVKM. CDR3 length: 10 amino acids. The CDR3 nucleotides read TGTGCCAGCAATGGCCGAGAAGCTTTCTTT. As protein: CASNGREAFF.